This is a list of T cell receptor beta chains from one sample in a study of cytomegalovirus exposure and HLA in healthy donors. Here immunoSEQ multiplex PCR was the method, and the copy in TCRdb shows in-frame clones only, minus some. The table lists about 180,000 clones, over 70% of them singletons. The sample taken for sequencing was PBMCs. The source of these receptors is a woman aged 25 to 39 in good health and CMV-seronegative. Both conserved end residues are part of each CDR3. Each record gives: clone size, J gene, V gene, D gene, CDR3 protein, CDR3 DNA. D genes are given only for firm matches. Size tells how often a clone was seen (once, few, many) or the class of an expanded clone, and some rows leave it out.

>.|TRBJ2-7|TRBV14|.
CASSQFSDEQYF
TGTGCCAGCAGCCAATTTTCCGACGAGCAGTACTTC
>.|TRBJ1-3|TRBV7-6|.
CASSDRSSGNTIYF
TGTGCCAGCAGCGACAGGAGCTCTGGAAACACCATATATTTT
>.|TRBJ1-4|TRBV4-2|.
CASSPPSGGVNEKLFF
TGTGCCAGCAGCCCCCCCTCGGGCGGGGTGAATGAAAAACTGTTTTTT
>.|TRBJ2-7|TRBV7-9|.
CASSFASLGGEQYF
TGTGCCAGCAGCTTCGCCTCTCTCGGAGGCGAGCAGTACTTC
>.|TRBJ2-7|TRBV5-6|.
CASSVAARGFYEQYF
TGTGCCAGCAGCGTTGCGGCCCGAGGGTTTTACGAGCAGTACTTC
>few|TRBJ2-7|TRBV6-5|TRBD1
CASKWRQGAYEQYF
TGTGCCAGCAAGTGGAGACAGGGGGCTTACGAGCAGTACTTC
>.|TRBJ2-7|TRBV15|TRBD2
CATSRDSGTASYEQYF
TGTGCCACCAGCAGAGATAGCGGGACCGCTTCCTACGAGCAGTACTTC
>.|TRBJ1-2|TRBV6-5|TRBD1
CASTGGTAYGYTF
TGTGCCAGCACCGGAGGGACAGCCTATGGCTACACCTTC
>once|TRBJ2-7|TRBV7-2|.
CASSPPGGTGSYEQYF
TGTGCCAGCAGCCCCCCTGGCGGGACTGGAAGCTACGAGCAGTACTTC
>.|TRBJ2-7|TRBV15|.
CATSRVATYEQYF
TGTGCCACCAGCAGAGTCGCGACCTACGAGCAGTACTTC
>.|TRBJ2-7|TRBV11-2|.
CATSPRWLYEQYF
TGTGCCACTTCTCCCCGTTGGCTCTACGAGCAGTACTTC
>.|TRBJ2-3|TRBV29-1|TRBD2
CSVIPGLETDTQYF
TGCAGCGTTATACCGGGACTAGAAACAGATACGCAGTATTTT
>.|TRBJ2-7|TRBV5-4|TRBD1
CASSLGIDRGRAEQYF
TGTGCCAGCAGCTTGGGTATTGACAGGGGCAGGGCCGAGCAGTACTTC
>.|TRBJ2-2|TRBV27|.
CASSQGPAAGELFF
TGTGCCAGCAGTCAGGGGCCCGCAGCCGGGGAGCTGTTTTTT
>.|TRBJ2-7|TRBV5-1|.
CASSFWGSSPPYEQYF
TGCGCCAGCAGCTTTTGGGGCTCCAGTCCCCCCTACGAGCAGTACTTC
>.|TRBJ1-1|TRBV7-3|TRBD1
CASSPGQGNTEAFF
TGTGCCAGCAGCCCGGGACAGGGGAACACTGAAGCTTTCTTT
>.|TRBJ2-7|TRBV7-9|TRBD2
CASSSGLAGVYEQYF
TGTGCCAGCAGCTCGGGACTAGCGGGAGTCTACGAGCAGTACTTC
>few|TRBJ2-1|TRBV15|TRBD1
CATSRETGTGHYNEQFF
TGTGCCACCAGCAGAGAAACCGGGACAGGGCACTACAATGAGCAGTTCTTC
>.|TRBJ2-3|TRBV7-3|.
CASSSGLAYTDTQYF
TGTGCCAGCAGCTCGGGACTGGCTTACACAGATACGCAGTATTTT
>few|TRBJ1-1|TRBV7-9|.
CASSLDGNLNTEAFF
TGTGCCAGCAGCTTAGACGGGAACCTGAACACTGAAGCTTTCTTT
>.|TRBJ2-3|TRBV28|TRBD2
CASSFWAGGSTDTQYF
TGTGCCAGCAGTTTTTGGGCGGGAGGAAGCACAGATACGCAGTATTTT
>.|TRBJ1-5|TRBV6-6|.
CASSQGSNQPQHF
TGTGCCAGCAGTCAGGGGTCCAATCAGCCCCAGCATTTT
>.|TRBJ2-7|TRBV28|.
CASSLSAATYEQYF
TGTGCCAGCAGTTTATCTGCGGCGACCTACGAGCAGTACTTC
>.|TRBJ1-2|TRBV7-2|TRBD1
CASSLETGVDYGYTF
TGTGCCAGCAGTCTAGAGACAGGGGTCGACTATGGCTACACCTTC
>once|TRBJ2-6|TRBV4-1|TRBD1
CASRGRDRGPGGANGLTF
TGCGCCAGCAGGGGCCGGGACAGGGGGCCCGGTGGGGCCAACGGCCTGACTTTC
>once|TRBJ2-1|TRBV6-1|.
CASRGVEQFF
TGTGCCAGCAGAGGGGTTGAGCAGTTCTTC
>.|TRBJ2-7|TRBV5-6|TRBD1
CASSLVSDRGYEQYF
TGTGCCAGCAGCTTGGTTTCGGACAGGGGCTACGAGCAGTACTTC
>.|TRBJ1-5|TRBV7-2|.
CASSRAGGNNQPQHF
TGTGCCAGCAGCAGGGCCGGGGGTAACAATCAGCCCCAGCATTTT
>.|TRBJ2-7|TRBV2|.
CASREGSASSYEQYF
TGTGCCAGCAGGGAGGGCAGCGCGAGCTCCTACGAGCAGTACTTC
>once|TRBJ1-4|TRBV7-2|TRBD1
CASSLEGAEKLFF
TGTGCCAGCAGCTTAGAGGGGGCGGAAAAACTGTTTTTT
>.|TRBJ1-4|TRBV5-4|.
CASSPTGNNNEKLFF
TGTGCCAGCAGCCCCACAGGGAATAATAATGAAAAACTGTTTTTT
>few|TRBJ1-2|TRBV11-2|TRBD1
CASSLGDRVGYTF
TGTGCCAGCAGCTTAGGAGACAGGGTCGGCTACACCTTC
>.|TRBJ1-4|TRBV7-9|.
CSSSLGLGEYEKLFF
TGTTCCAGCAGCTTAGGTCTGGGAGAATATGAAAAACTGTTTTTT